This TCR beta chain was documented in a study of siplizumab effects on memory and regulatory T cells. The protocol was immunoSEQ multiplex PCR, while the TCRdb copy is restricted to in-frame clones and leaves out a portion. The sample consists of just over 8,500 clones, over 60% of them appearing once. The germline V and J ends were trimmed by 2 bases and 0 bases, with 10 bases remaining between them. Germline lookup yields CDR1 SNHLY and CDR2 FYNNEI. The CDR3 consists of 15 residues. Study-wide results and caveats: Researchers did not confirm the suppressive function of proliferating Tregs from siplizumab cultures. A minor share of alloreactive clones matched unstimulated subsets.

Details on this clone: The antigen remains undetermined.

The gene calls are TRBV2 and TRBJ1-2; D remains ambiguous. Specimen: effector memory CD8+ T cells sorted from blood. Documented subset: unstimulated CD8+ effector memory T cells. The sequence was collected from a human donor in good health. The CDR3 coding sequence is TGTGCCAGCAGTGAACTGCCTAGGTCTAACTATGGCTACACCTTC. Encoded protein: CASSELPRSNYGYTF.